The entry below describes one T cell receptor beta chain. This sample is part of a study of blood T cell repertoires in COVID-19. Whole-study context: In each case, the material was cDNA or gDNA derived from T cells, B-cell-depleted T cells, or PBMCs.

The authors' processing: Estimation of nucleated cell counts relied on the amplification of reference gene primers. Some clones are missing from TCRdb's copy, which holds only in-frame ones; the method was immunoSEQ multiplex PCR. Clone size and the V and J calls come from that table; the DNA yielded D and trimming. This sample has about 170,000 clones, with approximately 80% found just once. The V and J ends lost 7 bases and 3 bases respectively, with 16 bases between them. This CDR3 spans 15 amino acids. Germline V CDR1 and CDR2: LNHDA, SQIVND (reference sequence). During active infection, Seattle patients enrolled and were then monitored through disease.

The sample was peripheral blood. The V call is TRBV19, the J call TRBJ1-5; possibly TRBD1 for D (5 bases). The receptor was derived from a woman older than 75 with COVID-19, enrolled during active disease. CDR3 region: CASTPQSRDNQPQHF. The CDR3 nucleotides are TGTGCCAGTACCCCCCAATCCAGGGACAATCAGCCCCAGCATTTT.